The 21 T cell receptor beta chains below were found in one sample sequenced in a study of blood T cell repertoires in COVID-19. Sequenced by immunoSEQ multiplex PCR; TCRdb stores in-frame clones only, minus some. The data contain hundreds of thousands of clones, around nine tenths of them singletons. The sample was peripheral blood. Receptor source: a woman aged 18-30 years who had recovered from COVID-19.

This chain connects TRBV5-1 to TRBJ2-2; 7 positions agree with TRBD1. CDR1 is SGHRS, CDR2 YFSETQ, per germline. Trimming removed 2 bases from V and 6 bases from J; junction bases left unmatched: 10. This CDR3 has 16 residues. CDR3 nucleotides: TGCGCCAGCAGCTTCTACGACAGGGTGGCGGCCGGGGAGCTGTTTTTT. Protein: CASSFYDRVAAGELFF.

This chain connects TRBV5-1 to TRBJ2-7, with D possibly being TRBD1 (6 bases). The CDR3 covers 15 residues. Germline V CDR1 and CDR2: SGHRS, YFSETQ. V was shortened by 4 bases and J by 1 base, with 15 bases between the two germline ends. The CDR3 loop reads CASSPGAGESYEQYV. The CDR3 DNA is TGCGCCAGCAGCCCCGGGGCAGGGGAATCCTACGAGCAGTACGTC.

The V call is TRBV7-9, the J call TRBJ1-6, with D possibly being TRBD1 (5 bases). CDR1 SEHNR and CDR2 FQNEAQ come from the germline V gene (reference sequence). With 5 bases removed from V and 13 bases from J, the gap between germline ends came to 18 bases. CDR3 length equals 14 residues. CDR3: CASSLDSGEFPLHF. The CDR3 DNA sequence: TGTGCCAGCAGCCTAGACTCGGGGGAATTCCCCCTCCACTTT.

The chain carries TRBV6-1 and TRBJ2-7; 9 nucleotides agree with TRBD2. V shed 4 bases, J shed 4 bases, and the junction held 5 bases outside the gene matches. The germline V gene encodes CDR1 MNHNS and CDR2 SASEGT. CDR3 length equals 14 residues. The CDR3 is CASSVAGARYEQYV. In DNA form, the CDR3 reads TGTGCCAGCAGTGTAGCGGGAGCTCGTTACGAGCAGTACGTC.

CDR3 loop: CASSLGQGASGNTIYF. For the CDR3, the DNA is TGTGCCAGCAGCTTAGGACAGGGGGCGTCTGGAAACACCATATATTTT. V and J are TRBV7-8 and TRBJ1-3; 10 bases line up with TRBD1. The CDR3 spans 16 residues. The germline V gene has CDR1 SGHVS and CDR2 FQNEAQ. With V trimmed by 1 base and J by 1 base, 1 base remained unmatched.

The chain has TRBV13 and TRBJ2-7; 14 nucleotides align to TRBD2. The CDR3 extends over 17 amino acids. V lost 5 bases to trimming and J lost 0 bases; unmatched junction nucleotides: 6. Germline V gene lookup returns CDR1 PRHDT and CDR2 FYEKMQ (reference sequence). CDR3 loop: CASSRGTSGSSSYEQYV. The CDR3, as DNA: TGTGCCAGCAGCCGTGGGACTAGCGGGAGTAGCTCCTACGAGCAGTACGTC.

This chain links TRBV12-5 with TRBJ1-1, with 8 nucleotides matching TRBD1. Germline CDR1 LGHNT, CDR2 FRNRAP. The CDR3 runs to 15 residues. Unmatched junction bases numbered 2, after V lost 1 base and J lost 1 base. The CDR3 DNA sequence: TGTGCTAGTGGTTTGGGAGGGACAGGGAACACTGAAGCTTTCTTT. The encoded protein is CASGLGGTGNTEAFF.

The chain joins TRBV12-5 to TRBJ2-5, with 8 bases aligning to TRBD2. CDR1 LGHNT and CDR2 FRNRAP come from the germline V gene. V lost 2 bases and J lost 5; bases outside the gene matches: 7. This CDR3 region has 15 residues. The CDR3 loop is CASGLWISGMETQYF. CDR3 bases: TGTGCTAGTGGTTTGTGGATTAGCGGGATGGAGACCCAGTACTTC.

The CDR3 loop reads CASSQIRLNEKLFF. CDR3 bases: TGCGCCAGCAGCCAGATCAGATTAAATGAAAAACTGTTTTTT. This chain uses TRBV4-3 with TRBJ1-4; D remains unclear. The germline V gene has CDR1 LGHNA and CDR2 YSLEER. V was pared by 3 bases and J by 5 bases, with 10 bases between. CDR3 length: 14 amino acids.

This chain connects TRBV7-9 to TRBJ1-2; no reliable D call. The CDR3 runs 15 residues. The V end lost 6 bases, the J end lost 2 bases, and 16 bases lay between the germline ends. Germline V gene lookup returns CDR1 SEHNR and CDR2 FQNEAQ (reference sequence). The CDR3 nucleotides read TGTGCCAGCAGTTCTGATGGAGGCAGCAACTATGGCTACACCTTC. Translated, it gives CASSSDGGSNYGYTF.

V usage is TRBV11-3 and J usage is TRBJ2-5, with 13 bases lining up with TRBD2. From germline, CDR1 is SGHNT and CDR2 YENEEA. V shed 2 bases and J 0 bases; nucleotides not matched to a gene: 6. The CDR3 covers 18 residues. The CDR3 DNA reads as TGTGCCAGCAGCTTATATTCCGGGACTAGCGGGAACCAAGAGACCCAGTACTTC. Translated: CASSLYSGTSGNQETQYF.

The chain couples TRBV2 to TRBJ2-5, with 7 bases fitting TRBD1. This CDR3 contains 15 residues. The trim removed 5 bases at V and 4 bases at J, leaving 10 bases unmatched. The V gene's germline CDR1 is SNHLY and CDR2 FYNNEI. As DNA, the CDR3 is TGTGCCAGCAGTTTTCAACAGGGGTTGGGAGAGACCCAGTACTTC. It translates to CASSFQQGLGETQYF.

The CDR3 region has the DNA TGTGCCAGCAGCAAAGAGGCTAGCGGGATCTGCGAGCAGTACGTC. It translates to CASSKEASGICEQYV. The chain is built from TRBV21-1 and TRBJ2-7; TRBD2, the table's D call, was not compared with the DNA. TRBV21-1 is a pseudogene locus. The CDR3 is made up of 15 amino acids.

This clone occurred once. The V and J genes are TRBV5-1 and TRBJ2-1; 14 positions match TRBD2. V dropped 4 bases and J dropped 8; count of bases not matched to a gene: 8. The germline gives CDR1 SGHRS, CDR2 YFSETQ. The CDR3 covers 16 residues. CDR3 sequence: CASSDGLAGGGDEQFF. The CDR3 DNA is TGCGCCAGCAGCGACGGACTAGCGGGAGGCGGGGATGAGCAGTTCTTC.

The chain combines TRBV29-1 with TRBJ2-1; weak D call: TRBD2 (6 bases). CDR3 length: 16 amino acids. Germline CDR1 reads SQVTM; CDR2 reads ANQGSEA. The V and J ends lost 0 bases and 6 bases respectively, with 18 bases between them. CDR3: CSVEDVRRDVFNEQFF. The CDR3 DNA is TGCAGCGTTGAAGATGTGCGGCGGGACGTCTTCAATGAGCAGTTCTTC.

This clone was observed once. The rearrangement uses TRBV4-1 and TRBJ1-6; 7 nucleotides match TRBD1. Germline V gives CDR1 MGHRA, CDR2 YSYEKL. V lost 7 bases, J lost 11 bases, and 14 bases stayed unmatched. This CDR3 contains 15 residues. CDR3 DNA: TGCGCCAGCACGGGGGACAGTACGTCCCGGGCACCCCTCCACTTT. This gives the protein CASTGDSTSRAPLHF.

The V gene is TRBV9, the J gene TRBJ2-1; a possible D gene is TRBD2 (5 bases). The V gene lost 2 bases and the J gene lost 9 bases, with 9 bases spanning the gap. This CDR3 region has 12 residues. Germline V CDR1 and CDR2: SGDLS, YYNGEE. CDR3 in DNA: TGTGCCAGCAGCGTCCTACTAGGTGAGCAGTTCTTC. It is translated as CASSVLLGEQFF.

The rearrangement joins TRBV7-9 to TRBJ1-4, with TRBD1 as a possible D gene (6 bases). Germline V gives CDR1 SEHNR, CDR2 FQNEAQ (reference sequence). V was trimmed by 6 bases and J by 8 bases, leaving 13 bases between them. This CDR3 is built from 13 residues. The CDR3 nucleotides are TGTGCCAGCAGAAACAGGGTGGGGGAAAAACTGTTTTTT. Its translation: CASRNRVGEKLFF.

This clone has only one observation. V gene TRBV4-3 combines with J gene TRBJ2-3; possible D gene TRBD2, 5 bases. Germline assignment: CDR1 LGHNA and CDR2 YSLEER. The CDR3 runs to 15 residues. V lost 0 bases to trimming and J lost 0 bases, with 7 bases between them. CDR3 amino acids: CASSQDPGSTDTQYF. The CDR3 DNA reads TGCGCCAGCAGCCAAGATCCGGGAAGCACAGATACGCAGTATTTT.

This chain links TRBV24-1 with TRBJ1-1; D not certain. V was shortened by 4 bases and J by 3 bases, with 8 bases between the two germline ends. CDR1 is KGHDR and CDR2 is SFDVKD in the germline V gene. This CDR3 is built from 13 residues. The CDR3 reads CATSEDKDTEAFF. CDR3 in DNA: TGTGCCACCAGTGAAGACAAGGACACTGAAGCTTTCTTT.

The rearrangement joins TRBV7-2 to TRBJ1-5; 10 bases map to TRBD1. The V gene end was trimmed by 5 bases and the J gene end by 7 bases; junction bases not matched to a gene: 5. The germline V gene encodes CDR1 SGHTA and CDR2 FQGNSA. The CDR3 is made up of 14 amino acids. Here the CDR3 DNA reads TGTGCCAGCAGCGTGACAGGGGGCGACCAGCCCCAGCATTTT. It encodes CASSVTGGDQPQHF.